A single sample is the source of the 21 T cell receptor beta chains below, sequenced in a study of blood T cell repertoires in COVID-19. The assay was immunoSEQ multiplex PCR, and TCRdb's table has in-frame clones only and misses some. The sample lists approximately 220,000 clones, roughly 80% occurring once. Sample: peripheral blood. All receptors derive from a woman at least 80 years old with acute or convalescent COVID-19.

V gene TRBV6-5 combines with J gene TRBJ1-5; no clear D. Trimming stripped 0 bases from V and 0 bases from J, with 6 bases between. The length of the CDR3 is 15 residues. Germline V gene data show CDR1 as MNHEY and CDR2 as SVGAGI. The CDR3 sequence is CASSYSLYSNQPQHF. The DNA of the CDR3 is TGTGCCAGCAGTTACTCCCTGTATAGCAATCAGCCCCAGCATTTT.

V gene TRBV6-5 combines with J gene TRBJ1-5; 10 bases agree with TRBD1. Looked up from germline, CDR1 is MNHEY and CDR2 is SVGAGI. CDR3 length: 14 residues. V shed 6 bases and J 6 bases; nucleotides not matched to a gene: 5. The CDR3 nucleotides read TGTGCCAGCAGGCCCGGGACAGGGGTTCAGCCCCAGCATTTT. The encoded protein is CASRPGTGVQPQHF.

V and J are TRBV6-5 and TRBJ1-1; maybe TRBD1 (6 bases). CDR3 length equals 15 residues. V lost 5 bases and J lost 0, with 13 bases in between. The germline gives CDR1 MNHEY, CDR2 SVGAGI. In DNA form, the CDR3 reads TGTGCCAGCAGTCTCGACAGGACACTGAACACTGAAGCTTTCTTT. Residues: CASSLDRTLNTEAFF.

The chain couples TRBV6-1 to TRBJ2-7; D is ambiguous. Trimming left V 0 bases short and J 0 bases short, with 15 bases between. The CDR3 contains 17 residues. Germline assignment: CDR1 MNHNS and CDR2 SASEGT. This CDR3 reads CASSEALRQASSYEQYF. The CDR3 DNA follows: TGTGCCAGCAGTGAAGCGCTTAGGCAGGCCAGCTCCTACGAGCAGTACTTC.

The CDR3 coding sequence is TGTGCCAGCAGTCTTCCGGGACAGAACTATGGCTACACCTTC. It specifies CASSLPGQNYGYTF. The rearrangement links TRBV28 to TRBJ1-2; 7 nucleotides match TRBD1. The germline V gene has CDR1 MDHEN and CDR2 SYDVKM. The CDR3 has 14 residues. The trim removed 5 bases at V and 2 bases at J, leaving 5 bases unmatched.

This chain links TRBV14 with TRBJ2-1, with D possibly matching TRBD1 (6 bases). This CDR3 region has 12 residues. The ends were cut back, 3 bases at V and 11 bases at J, with 11 bases in the middle. The germline CDR1 and CDR2 sequences are SGHDN and FVKESK. The CDR3 here is CASSQGTTQQFF. The DNA of the CDR3 is TGTGCCAGCAGCCAGGGGACAACCCAGCAGTTCTTC.

J is TRBJ1-3 and V is TRBV3-1 (or the pseudogene TRBV3-2), with TRBD1 identical over 7 bases. The V gene's germline CDR1 is LGHDT and CDR2 YNNKEL (reference sequence). V gave up 5 bases and J gave up 4 bases; unmatched junction bases: 5. This CDR3 contains 14 residues. CDR3 residues: CASSKQGIGNTIYF. CDR3 DNA sequence: TGTGCCAGCAGCAAACAGGGGATCGGAAACACCATATATTTT.

This chain's CDR3 is CASSPQTSGGEQFF. Here the CDR3 DNA reads TGTGCCAGCAGCCCCCAGACTAGCGGGGGTGAGCAGTTCTTC. The chain links TRBV3-1 (or the pseudogene TRBV3-2) to TRBJ2-1; TRBD2 matches at 12 bases. In germline, CDR1 is LGHDT, CDR2 YNNKEL (reference sequence). CDR3 length: 14 amino acids. The junction had 4 bases not matched to a gene; V was cut back by 4 bases and J by 9 bases.

The gene calls are TRBV10-1 and TRBJ2-5; D is unclear. V lost 5 bases, J lost 3 bases, and 16 bases lay in between. From germline, CDR1 is WNHNN and CDR2 SYGVQD (reference sequence). The CDR3 sequence is 15 residues long. The CDR3 DNA reads TGCGCCAGCAGTACCAATTCGGAGTTTAAAGAGACCCAGTACTTC. Amino acids: CASSTNSEFKETQYF.

V usage is TRBV15 and J usage is TRBJ2-1, with a tentative D call TRBD1 (6 bases). V was pared by 7 bases and J by 3 bases, with 13 bases between. CDR1 is LNHNV and CDR2 is YYDKDF in the germline V gene (reference sequence). The CDR3 is 14 amino acids. CDR3 amino acids: CATISGQNYNEQFF. CDR3 nucleotide sequence: TGTGCCACCATATCAGGACAGAACTACAATGAGCAGTTCTTC.

The V gene is TRBV6-5, the J gene TRBJ1-2, with TRBD1 as a possible D gene (6 bases). The CDR3 consists of 15 residues. Trimming pared 7 bases from V and 3 bases from J, leaving 18 bases between. Germline-derived CDR1 and CDR2 are MNHEY and SVGAGI. CDR3 sequence: CASMSPKDSYYGYTF. The CDR3 DNA reads TGTGCCAGCATGTCACCCAAGGACAGCTACTATGGCTACACCTTC.

The chain employs TRBV5-3 and TRBJ2-7; D gene ambiguous. TRBV5-3 belongs to the ORF category, with a function that is uncertain. The V and J ends lost 2 bases and 2 bases respectively, with 8 bases between them. This CDR3 comprises 13 residues. The CDR3 spells CARSLPVAYEQYF. DNA for the CDR3: TGTGCCAGAAGCTTACCAGTCGCCTACGAGCAGTACTTC.

The chain carries TRBV18 and TRBJ2-2; 12 positions agree with TRBD1. V was clipped by 3 bases and J by 4 bases; unmatched bases: 9. The germline CDR1 and CDR2 sequences are KGHSH and LQKENI. The CDR3 is made up of 18 amino acids. CDR3 sequence (DNA): TGTGCCAGCTCACCGTCACCGGGACAGGGGGCGAGCACCGGGGAGCTGTTTTTT. It is translated as CASSPSPGQGASTGELFF.

The chain joins TRBV2 to TRBJ2-5; 7 bases fit TRBD1. CDR3 length equals 13 residues. V shed 5 bases, J shed 6 bases, and the junction held 6 bases outside the gene matches. CDR1 SNHLY and CDR2 FYNNEI come from the germline V gene. This CDR3 is CASSSDREQTQYF. The CDR3 DNA sequence: TGTGCCAGCAGTTCCGACAGGGAACAGACCCAGTACTTC.

This clone showed up just once. The V gene is TRBV28, the J gene TRBJ2-5; 12 nucleotides agree with TRBD2. CDR1 and CDR2 from the germline V gene are MDHEN and SYDVKM. Trimming cost V 3 bases and J 4 bases; bases outside gene matches: 15. The CDR3 covers 19 residues. CDR3 nucleotide sequence: TGTGCCAGCAGTTTTAAGCCAGGACTAGCGGGATCACTACTAGAGACCCAGTACTTC. Amino acid sequence: CASSFKPGLAGSLLETQYF. Full variable domain (rest looked up from reference TRBV28 and TRBJ2-5): DVKVTQSSRYLVKRTGEKVFLECVQDMDHENMFWYRQDPGLGLRLIYFSYDVKMKEKGDIPEGYSVSREKKERFSLILESASTNQTSMYLCASSFKPGLAGSLLETQYFGPGTRLLVL.

The rearrangement uses TRBV4-1 and TRBJ1-4, with TRBD1 identical over 7 bases. This CDR3 has 16 amino acids. CDR1 MGHRA and CDR2 YSYEKL come from the germline V gene. Trimming at V came to 4 bases and at J to 3 bases, leaving 8 bases not matched to a gene. CDR3 sequence (DNA): TGCGCCAGCAGCCGAGCTCAGGGGGGCCCTAATGAAAAACTGTTTTTT. Encoded protein: CASSRAQGGPNEKLFF.

The J gene is TRBJ1-2, the V gene TRBV5-6; 8 bases line up with TRBD1. V lost 1 base and J lost 6; bases outside the gene matches: 11. Germline values: CDR1 SGHDT, CDR2 YYEEEE. This CDR3 comprises 16 residues. CDR3 DNA: TGTGCCAGCAGCTTGTTACAGGGGGTAATACACCATGGCTACACCTTC. Translating it yields CASSLLQGVIHHGYTF.

The chain carries TRBV4-2 and TRBJ1-4; 7 positions agree with TRBD1. The junction had 3 bases not matched to a gene; V was cut back by 1 base and J by 4 bases. In germline, CDR1 is LGHNA, CDR2 YNFKEQ. This CDR3 region has 15 residues. CDR3 protein: CASSQADRDNEKLFF. In DNA form, the CDR3 reads TGTGCCAGCAGCCAAGCCGACAGGGATAATGAAAAACTGTTTTTT.

As regards this clone: Other DNA variants within this sample encode the same CDR3. The rearrangement uses TRBV18 and TRBJ1-5; D is ambiguous. V gave up 3 bases and J gave up 5 bases, with 8 bases separating them. Germline loops: CDR1 KGHSH, CDR2 LQKENI. The CDR3 totals 13 residues. CDR3 in amino acids: CASSPEGDQPQHF. The CDR3 DNA follows: TGTGCCAGCTCACCCGAGGGAGATCAGCCCCAGCATTTT. Complete variable domain (other parts from reference TRBV18 and TRBJ1-5): NAGVMQNPRHLVRRRGQEARLRCSPMKGHSHVYWYRQLPEEGLKFMVYLQKENIIDESGMPKERFSAEFPKEGPSILRIQQVVRGDSAAYFCASSPEGDQPQHFGDGTRLSIL.

This rearrangement joins TRBV11-2 to TRBJ2-2, with TRBD1 matching 9 bases. The CDR3 contains 18 residues. V was pared by 3 bases and J by 1 base, with 9 bases of the junction left unmatched. Germline CDR1 SGHAT, CDR2 FQNNGV. The CDR3 sequence is CASSFRRTGALNTGELFF. CDR3 nucleotide sequence: TGTGCCAGCAGCTTCCGGAGGACAGGGGCTCTGAACACCGGGGAGCTGTTTTTT.

This clone has just one count. The gene calls are TRBV11-3 and TRBJ2-7, with 8 bases lining up with TRBD2. This CDR3 has 15 amino acids. V lost 5 bases to trimming and J lost 5 bases; unmatched junction nucleotides: 11. Germline values: CDR1 SGHNT, CDR2 YENEEA. The CDR3 region has the DNA TGTGCCAGCAGCCCTGGGGGGGCTAGCGGGCACGAGCAGTACTTC. Translation: CASSPGGASGHEQYF.